The TCR beta chain described here comes from a study of blood T cells in healthy people across ages. CDR3 length: 13 amino acids. Trimming removed 2 bases from V and 6 bases from J, with 10 bases in between. The germline CDR1 and CDR2 sequences are SGHVS and FNYEAQ. Healthy Caucasians from Russia aged about 6 to 90 served as donors. Per-sample PBMC isolation yielded at least 6 million cells. A second PCR, run for roughly 7 to 11 cycles, used a sample-barcoded 5' primer plus a J-beta primer mix. Each cDNA molecule carried a tag from a template-switch adaptor that contained 12 random nucleotides. TCRdb reanalysed the 5' RACE reads using MiXCR and keeps one entry per CDR3 protein. The data contain 450,000 to 700,000 distinct CDR3 sequences, about 26% of them singletons.

The clonotype was recovered from a woman in her sixties or seventies in good health. J is TRBJ1-2 and V is TRBV7-6; D not certain. What was sequenced was blood. The CDR3 loop reads CASSLTLADGYTF. DNA of the CDR3: TGTGCCAGCAGCTTAACCCTGGCGGATGGCTACACCTTC.